The 30 T cell receptor beta chains below all came from one sample that was sequenced in a study of T cell repertoires in cytomegalovirus infection. Using its own MiXCR run on the reads, TCRdb lists one record per CDR3 protein. The data contain 200,000 to 250,000 distinct CDR3 sequences, 20% to 25% of them singletons. Input material: CD8+ T cells from PBMCs. These receptors were taken from a human donor in good health (CMV status not recorded). Some clones in this sample may be carry-over from other donors' samples.

This clonotype was recorded a few times. CDR3 sequence reads: CASSLALEDSDEQFF. The CDR3 DNA reads as TGTGCCAGCAGCTTAGCGCTAGAGGATTCCGATGAGCAGTTCTTC. The chain employs TRBV7-4 and TRBJ2-1; the D is unclear. Germline V gene lookup returns CDR1 SGHVT and CDR2 SQSDAQ. The V gene lost 0 bases and the J gene lost 8 bases, with 14 bases spanning the gap. This CDR3 is 15 amino acids long.

This clonotype came up a few times. The gene calls are TRBV7-8 and TRBJ2-7; 11 bases match TRBD1. Germline V CDR1 and CDR2: SGHVS, FQNEAQ. The ends lost 5 bases at V and 6 bases at J; junction bases unmatched: 9. The CDR3 covers 15 residues. The CDR3: CASSPSWTGGGEQYF. CDR3 DNA: TGTGCCAGCAGCCCTAGTTGGACAGGGGGCGGCGAGCAGTACTTC.

This clonotype was detected only a few times. V gene TRBV6-5 combines with J gene TRBJ2-3, with a possible D match to TRBD2 (6 bases). This CDR3 has 18 residues. V lost 5 bases and J lost 1, with 22 bases in between. The germline CDR1 and CDR2 sequences are MNHEY and SVGAGI. CDR3 in amino acids: CASSTPLLAATGTDTQYF. The CDR3 region has the DNA TGTGCCAGCAGTACCCCTCTACTAGCCGCTACGGGCACAGATACGCAGTATTTT.

This clonotype was observed a handful of times. The chain combines TRBV14 with TRBJ1-2; perhaps TRBD1 as D (6 bases). Trimming shortened V by 3 bases and J by 5 bases, and 10 bases separated the two germline ends. Germline V gene data show CDR1 as SGHDN and CDR2 as FVKESK. This CDR3 comprises 13 residues. CDR3 nucleotide sequence: TGTGCCAGCAGCCAGGACAGTTTATATGGCTACACCTTC. This encodes CASSQDSLYGYTF.

CDR3 protein: CASRSGTSRDEQFF. In nucleotides, the CDR3 is TGTGCCAGCAGATCCGGGACATCCCGCGATGAGCAGTTCTTC. The chain is built from TRBV7-9 and TRBJ2-1; tentative D call: TRBD1 (6 bases). Looked up from germline, CDR1 is SEHNR and CDR2 is FQNEAQ (reference sequence). The CDR3 is 14 residues long. V was shortened by 6 bases and J by 8 bases, with 17 bases between the two germline ends.

J is TRBJ2-7 and V is TRBV5-1; D is ambiguous. Trimming pared 0 bases from V and 6 bases from J, leaving 19 bases between. Germline CDR1 reads SGHRS; CDR2 reads YFSETQ. The CDR3 is made up of 16 amino acids. The CDR3 DNA follows: TGCGCCAGCAGCTTGGGGGCAGGACCCCCCTTCCTCGAGCAGTACTTC. This gives the protein CASSLGAGPPFLEQYF.

The rearrangement uses TRBV19 and TRBJ1-1; 9 positions agree with TRBD1. This CDR3 has 14 residues. V gave up 7 bases and J gave up 2 bases; unmatched junction bases: 5. Per germline, CDR1 LNHDA and CDR2 SQIVND (reference sequence). Here the CDR3 DNA reads TGTGCCAGTACCCTGGACAGGGGTAACACTGAAGCTTTCTTT. Amino acids: CASTLDRGNTEAFF.

This chain connects TRBV6-4 to TRBJ2-3; D assignment may be TRBD1 or TRBD2 (5 bases each). Germline V gives CDR1 MRHNA, CDR2 SNTAGT. V was trimmed by 0 bases and J by 1 base, leaving 8 bases between them. The CDR3 loop spans 15 amino acids. The CDR3 nucleotides read TGTGCCAGCAGTGACTCACTAGGGGGCACAGATACGCAGTATTTT. It specifies CASSDSLGGTDTQYF.

This clonotype was seen more than once but under ten times. V is TRBV10-3 and J is TRBJ1-1; D might be TRBD1 (6 bases). The CDR3 totals 13 residues. Trimming shortened V by 3 bases and J by 4 bases, and 9 bases separated the two germline ends. Germline V CDR1 and CDR2: ENHRY, SYGVKD. The CDR3 coding sequence is TGTGCCATCAGTGACTGGACAGTCACTGAAGCTTTCTTT. It specifies CAISDWTVTEAFF.

The chain recombines TRBV29-1 with TRBJ2-6; D remains ambiguous. This CDR3 has 16 amino acids. Trimming left V 1 base short and J 0 bases short, with 10 bases between. CDR1 and CDR2 from the germline V gene are SQVTM and ANQGSEA. The DNA for the CDR3 is TGCAGCGTTGAAGTTCCGACGGTCTCTGGGGCCAACGTCCTGACTTTC. This sequence encodes CSVEVPTVSGANVLTF.

This clonotype was counted at least ten times. The chain uses TRBV11-2 and TRBJ1-1; the match to TRBD1 covers 10 bases. The CDR3 length is 14 residues. Germline V lookup: CDR1 SGHAT, CDR2 FQNNGV. Germline trimming cut 5 bases from V and 4 bases from J; bases unmatched to any gene: 4. The CDR3 DNA reads as TGTGCCAGCAGCCTAAGGACAGGGGGCACTGAAGCTTTCTTT. Its protein is CASSLRTGGTEAFF. The full variable domain, completed using reference TRBV11-2 and TRBJ1-1, is EAGVAQSPRYKIIEKRQSVAFWCNPISGHATLYWYQQILGQGPKLLIQFQNNGVVDDSQLPKDRFSAERLKGVDSTLKIQPAKLEDSAVYLCASSLRTGGTEAFFGQGTRLTVV.

This rearrangement joins TRBV6-6 to TRBJ2-3; either TRBD1 or TRBD2 may fit D (5 bases each). The V and J ends lost 2 bases and 2 bases respectively, with 11 bases between them. This CDR3 contains 15 residues. Per the germline V gene, CDR1 is MNHNY and CDR2 is SVGAGI (reference sequence). CDR3 in DNA: TGTGCCAGCAGTTACCGGGACCGAGACACAGATACGCAGTATTTT. Its translation: CASSYRDRDTDTQYF.

This clonotype has only a few counts. The chain has TRBV6-6 and TRBJ2-3; 9 nucleotides line up with TRBD2. CDR1 is MNHNY, CDR2 SVGAGI, per germline (reference sequence). The CDR3 loop spans 15 amino acids. Trimming cost V 2 bases and J 8 bases; bases outside gene matches: 8. The CDR3 region has the DNA TGTGCCAGCAGTTACGGGAATAGCGGGGGAGTTACGCAGTATTTT. This encodes CASSYGNSGGVTQYF.

This clonotype came up a few times. The chain employs TRBV20-1 and TRBJ2-5, with D maybe TRBD1 (5 bases). CDR3 size: 14 residues. Germline loops: CDR1 DFQATT, CDR2 SNEGSKA (reference sequence). The germline V and J ends were trimmed by 0 bases and 2 bases, with 10 bases remaining between them. The CDR3 here is CSAREGRVQETQYF. The CDR3 nucleotides are TGCAGTGCTAGAGAGGGCAGGGTACAAGAGACCCAGTACTTC.

The CDR3 bases are TGTGCCAGCACGGGGGTGGGTAGCACTGAAGCTTTCTTT. Its protein is CASTGVGSTEAFF. The chain is built from TRBV7-9 and TRBJ1-1, with D possibly matching TRBD1 (5 bases). The ends were cut back, 7 bases at V and 4 bases at J, with 13 bases in the middle. CDR3 length: 13 amino acids. Germline CDR1 and CDR2: SEHNR and FQNEAQ (reference sequence).

V gene TRBV28 combines with J gene TRBJ2-7, with 7 bases that match TRBD1. Germline values: CDR1 MDHEN, CDR2 SYDVKM. The CDR3 has 14 residues. V lost 5 bases, J lost 5 bases, and 9 bases stayed unmatched. The CDR3 is CASSPPGQSNEQYF. The CDR3 DNA follows: TGTGCCAGCAGTCCCCCGGGACAGTCCAACGAGCAGTACTTC.

This clonotype was detected many times. The chain is built from TRBV19 and TRBJ2-7; D is perhaps TRBD2 (5 bases). Germline assignment: CDR1 LNHDA and CDR2 SQIVND (reference sequence). The CDR3 has 16 amino acids. The germline V and J ends were trimmed by 5 bases and 5 bases, with 22 bases remaining between them. CDR3 nucleotides: TGTGCCAGTAGTGCGGCAGCGGCGGATTGGATAGACGAGCAGTACTTC. It encodes CASSAAAADWIDEQYF.

CDR3 sequence (DNA): TGTGCCAGCAGCCCTCGGGGACAGTCTATTGCTTATGGCTACACCTTC. It codes for CASSPRGQSIAYGYTF. The chain carries TRBV3-1 and TRBJ1-2; TRBD1 matches 7 bases. Germline values: CDR1 LGHDT, CDR2 YNNKEL (reference sequence). There are 16 residues in the CDR3. The V and J ends lost 4 bases and 5 bases, in that order; junction bases with no gene match: 13. The full variable domain, completed using reference TRBV3-1 and TRBJ1-2, is DTAVSQTPKYLVTQMGNDKSIKCEQNLGHDTMYWYKQDSKKFLKIMFSYNNKELIINETVPNRFSPKSPDKAHLNLHINSLELGDSAVYFCASSPRGQSIAYGYTFGSGTRLTVV.

This clonotype was detected a few times. This chain connects TRBV28 to TRBJ2-5; 7 bases map to TRBD2. The CDR3 contains 13 residues. Germline-derived CDR1 and CDR2 are MDHEN and SYDVKM. The V gene end was trimmed by 7 bases and the J gene end by 5 bases; junction bases not matched to a gene: 7. The CDR3 here is CASMTREGETQYF. The DNA of the CDR3 is TGTGCCAGCATGACTAGGGAGGGGGAGACCCAGTACTTC.

This clonotype has just a few counts. The rearrangement uses TRBV2 and TRBJ2-5; TRBD1 matches at 10 bases. CDR1 is SNHLY and CDR2 is FYNNEI in the germline V gene. Trimming cost V 0 bases and J 3 bases; bases outside gene matches: 7. CDR3 length equals 17 residues. CDR3 coding DNA: TGTGCCAGCAGTGAAGCAGTAGGGACAGGGGTAAAAGAGACCCAGTACTTC. Translation: CASSEAVGTGVKETQYF.

A few counts support this clonotype. The genes are TRBV27 and TRBJ1-5; D ambiguous. The germline V gene has CDR1 MNHEY and CDR2 SMNVEV (reference sequence). The ends were cut back, 8 bases at V and 4 bases at J, with 12 bases in the middle. The CDR3 is 13 amino acids. CDR3 sequence: CASRPPGNQPQHF. CDR3 DNA sequence: TGTGCCAGCCGTCCCCCGGGAAATCAGCCCCAGCATTTT.

The chain uses TRBV2 and TRBJ2-3; TRBD2 aligns across 9 bases. The trim removed 8 bases at V and 2 bases at J, leaving 8 bases unmatched. The CDR3 spans 15 residues. The germline V gene has CDR1 SNHLY and CDR2 FYNNEI. CDR3 DNA: TGTGCCAGCCCTCTTAGCGGGGGCTCCACAGATACGCAGTATTTT. Its translation: CASPLSGGSTDTQYF.

This chain uses TRBV27 with TRBJ1-4; 7 bases line up with TRBD1. CDR1 and CDR2 from the germline V gene are MNHEY and SMNVEV (reference sequence). J gave up 5 bases and V 5 bases, and 11 bases lay outside the gene matches. The CDR3 sequence is 16 residues long. Here the CDR3 reads CASSPSSTGRNEKLFF. The CDR3, as DNA: TGTGCCAGCAGTCCATCCTCGACAGGGAGGAATGAAAAACTGTTTTTT.

Regarding this clonotype: One end of the junction is discordant with germline, which a read error may explain. The gene calls are TRBV19 and TRBJ2-2; D may correspond to TRBD1 or TRBD2 (5 bases each). There are 14 residues in the CDR3. Germline CDR1 and CDR2: LNHDA and SQIVND (reference sequence). The DNA for the CDR3 is TGTGCCACTAGTCGGGGCGTCGGCACCGGGGAGCTGTTTTTT. It yields the protein CATSRGVGTGELFF.

This clonotype turned up a few times. V is TRBV5-1 and J is TRBJ2-7; TRBD1 might be the D (8 bases). V lost 7 bases to trimming and J lost 2 bases, with 31 bases between them. The CDR3 consists of 19 residues. Germline CDR1 and CDR2: SGHRS and YFSETQ. CDR3 sequence reads: CASRGGGDRDRTNAYEQYF. The CDR3 DNA reads as TGCGCCAGCCGAGGGGGGGGCGACCGGGACAGGACGAATGCCTACGAGCAGTACTTC.

This clonotype was observed a handful of times. The chain has TRBV13 and TRBJ1-2; 7 positions agree with TRBD1. Germline V gene sequence: CDR1 PRHDT, CDR2 FYEKMQ (reference sequence). The CDR3 covers 19 residues. The V and J ends lost 5 bases and 0 bases, in that order; junction bases with no gene match: 18. CDR3 residues: CASSRTEQGFNRANYGYTF. The CDR3 DNA follows: TGTGCCAGCAGCCGCACCGAACAGGGGTTTAACCGAGCTAACTATGGCTACACCTTC.

V is TRBV25-1 and J is TRBJ2-1, with 7 positions matching TRBD1. This CDR3 is built from 16 residues. The V segment lost 3 bases and the J segment 4 bases; nucleotides outside the gene matches: 9. Germline V gene data show CDR1 as MGHDK and CDR2 as SYGVNS. The DNA for the CDR3 is TGTGCCAGCAGTGAGGGCAAAGGGGGCTTGTACAATGAGCAGTTCTTC. Its protein is CASSEGKGGLYNEQFF.

J is TRBJ1-2 and V is TRBV20-1; 9 bases agree with TRBD1. V shed 6 bases and J 1 base; nucleotides not matched to a gene: 6. The CDR3 runs 14 residues. The germline V gene has CDR1 DFQATT and CDR2 SNEGSKA (reference sequence). The CDR3 bases are TGCAGTGCCGTGACAGGGGGGGTTAACTATGGCTACACCTTC. It yields the protein CSAVTGGVNYGYTF.

The chain is built from TRBV29-1 and TRBJ1-5; D is possibly TRBD1 (5 bases). Germline CDR1 SQVTM, CDR2 ANQGSEA. The CDR3 is made up of 15 amino acids. The V gene lost 5 bases and the J gene lost 0 bases, with 14 bases spanning the gap. CDR3 coding DNA: TGCAGCGTTAGGGCAGGGAGCAATAGCAATCAGCCCCAGCATTTT. Protein: CSVRAGSNSNQPQHF. Full variable domain (missing parts from reference TRBV29-1 and TRBJ1-5): SAVISQKPSRDICQRGTSLTIQCQVDSQVTMMFWYRQQPGQSLTLIATANQGSEATYESGFVIDKFPISRPNLTFSTLTVSNMSPEDSSIYLCSVRAGSNSNQPQHFGDGTRLSIL.

The chain links TRBV2 to TRBJ2-2; 8 nucleotides match TRBD2. This CDR3 comprises 15 residues. The V segment lost 8 bases and the J segment 7 bases; nucleotides outside the gene matches: 12. Germline CDR1 SNHLY, CDR2 FYNNEI. The CDR3 coding sequence is TGTGCCAGCTCCGAGGGTCGGGGGGGCTTCGGGGAGCTGTTTTTT. Its protein is CASSEGRGGFGELFF.